Reported below is one TCR beta chain. Its antigen remains unknown. This sample was taken from a study of T cells expressing NK-cell markers. Study information: The TCR beta repertoires originated in sorted CD3+CD56+NKG2C+, CD3+CD56+NKG2C- and CD3+CD56-NKG2C+ T cells. The study, taken as a whole, reports: Leadership of the CD3+CD56-NKG2C+ fraction also belonged to these clonotypes in several donors. It is unclear if expanded NKG2C-expressing clones target HCMV antigens.

From the 5' RACE reads, TCRdb lists one entry per CDR3 protein and no DNA. This listing includes under 600,000 distinct CDR3 sequences. The sample taken for sequencing was blood T cells: a sorted CD56 or NKG2C T cell subset, CD4+ or CD8+ T cells, or bulk PBMC T cells (not recorded which). The clonotype comes from a woman aged 50 to 65 in good health.

The CDR3 is CASSQGTSGSSEQFF. The rearrangement joins TRBV3-1 to TRBJ2-1; TCRdb's D call of TRBD2 is untestable without DNA. Germline CDR1 is LGHDT and CDR2 is YNNKEL (reference sequence). This CDR3 has 15 amino acids.